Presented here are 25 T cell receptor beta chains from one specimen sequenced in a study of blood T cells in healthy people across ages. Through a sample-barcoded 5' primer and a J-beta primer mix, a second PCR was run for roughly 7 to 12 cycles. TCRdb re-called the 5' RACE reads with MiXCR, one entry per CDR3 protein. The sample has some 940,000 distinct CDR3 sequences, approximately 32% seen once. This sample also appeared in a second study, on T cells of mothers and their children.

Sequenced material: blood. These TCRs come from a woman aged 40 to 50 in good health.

CDR3 region: CASSFSQTGLAFF. The CDR3 DNA follows: TGTGCCAGCAGCTTTAGCCAAACTGGCTTGGCTTTCTTT. The rearrangement uses TRBV7-2 and TRBJ1-1, with D hard to call. The CDR3 has 13 amino acids. V lost 3 bases and J 11 bases, leaving 16 bases between the germline ends. The germline V gene encodes CDR1 SGHTA and CDR2 FQGNSA.

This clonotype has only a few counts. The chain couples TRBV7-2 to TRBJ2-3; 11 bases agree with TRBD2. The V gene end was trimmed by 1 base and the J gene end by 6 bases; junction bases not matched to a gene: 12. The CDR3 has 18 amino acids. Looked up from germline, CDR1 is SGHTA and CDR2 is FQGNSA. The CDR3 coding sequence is TGTGCCAGCAGCTTAGTGGCCCTAGCGGGGGGACTTGCCGATACGCAGTATTTT. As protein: CASSLVALAGGLADTQYF.

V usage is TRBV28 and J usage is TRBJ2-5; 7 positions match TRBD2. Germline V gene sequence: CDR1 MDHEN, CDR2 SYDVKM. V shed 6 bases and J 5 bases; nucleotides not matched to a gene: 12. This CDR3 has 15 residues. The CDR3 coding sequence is TGTGCCAGCAGCCTTTTTAGCGCGGGGGTGGAGACCCAGTACTTC. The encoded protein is CASSLFSAGVETQYF.

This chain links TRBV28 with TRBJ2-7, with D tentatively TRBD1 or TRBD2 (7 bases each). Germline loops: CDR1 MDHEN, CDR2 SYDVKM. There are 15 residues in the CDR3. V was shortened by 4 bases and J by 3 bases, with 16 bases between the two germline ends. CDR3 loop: CASSSGGEASYEQYF. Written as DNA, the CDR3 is TGTGCCAGCAGTTCAGGGGGGGAGGCTAGCTACGAGCAGTACTTC.

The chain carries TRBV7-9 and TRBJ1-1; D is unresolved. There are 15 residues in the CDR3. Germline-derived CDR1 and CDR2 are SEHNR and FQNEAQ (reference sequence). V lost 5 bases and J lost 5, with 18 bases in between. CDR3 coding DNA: TGTGCCAGCAGCCCGCCGGACCCCCGGGGAACTGAAGCTTTCTTT. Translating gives CASSPPDPRGTEAFF.

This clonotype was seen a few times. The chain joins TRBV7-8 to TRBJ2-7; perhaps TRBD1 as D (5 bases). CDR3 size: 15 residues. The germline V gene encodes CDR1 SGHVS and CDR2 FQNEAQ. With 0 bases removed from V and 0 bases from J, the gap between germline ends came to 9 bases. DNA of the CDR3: TGTGCCAGCAGCTTAGCGGAAGGGGACTCCTACGAGCAGTACTTC. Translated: CASSLAEGDSYEQYF. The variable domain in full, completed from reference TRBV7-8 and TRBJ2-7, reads GAGVSQSPRYKVAKRGQDVALRCDPISGHVSLFWYQQALGQGPEFLTYFQNEAQLDKSGLPSDRFFAERPEGSVSTLKIQRTQQEDSAVYLCASSLAEGDSYEQYFGPGTRLTVT.

CDR3 in DNA: TGCAGTGCCAATGGACAGGGGAGTAGTCAGCCCCAGCATTTT. It encodes CSANGQGSSQPQHF. The chain combines TRBV20-1 with TRBJ1-5, with TRBD1 matching over 9 bases. Looked up from germline, CDR1 is DFQATT and CDR2 is SNEGSKA (reference sequence). Germline trimming cut 6 bases from V and 6 bases from J; bases unmatched to any gene: 9. The CDR3 spans 14 residues.

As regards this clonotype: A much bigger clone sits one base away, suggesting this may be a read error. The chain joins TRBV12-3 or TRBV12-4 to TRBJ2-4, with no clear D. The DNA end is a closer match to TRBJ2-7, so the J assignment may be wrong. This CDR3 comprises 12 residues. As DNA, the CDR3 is TGTGCCGGCAGTTTACGACTCGACGAGCAGTACTTC. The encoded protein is CAGSLRLDEQYF.

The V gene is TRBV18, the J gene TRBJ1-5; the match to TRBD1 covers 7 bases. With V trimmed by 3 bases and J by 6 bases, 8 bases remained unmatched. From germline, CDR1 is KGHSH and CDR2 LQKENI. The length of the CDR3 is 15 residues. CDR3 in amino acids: CASSPEAGGRQPQHF. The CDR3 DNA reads TGTGCCAGCTCACCGGAGGCAGGGGGACGTCAGCCCCAGCATTTT. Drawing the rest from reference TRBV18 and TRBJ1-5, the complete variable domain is NAGVMQNPRHLVRRRGQEARLRCSPMKGHSHVYWYRQLPEEGLKFMVYLQKENIIDESGMPKERFSAEFPKEGPSILRIQQVVRGDSAAYFCASSPEAGGRQPQHFGDGTRLSIL.

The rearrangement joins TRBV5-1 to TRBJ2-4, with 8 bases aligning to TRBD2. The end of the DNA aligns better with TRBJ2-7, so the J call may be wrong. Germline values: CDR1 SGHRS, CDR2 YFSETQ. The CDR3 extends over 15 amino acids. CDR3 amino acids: CASSAGGSRESEQYF. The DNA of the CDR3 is TGCGCCAGCAGCGCGGGGGGTTCCCGGGAGTCCGAGCAGTACTTC.

This chain's CDR3 is CASSEQPSTEAFF. CDR3 bases: TGTGCCAGCAGTGAACAACCGAGCACTGAAGCTTTCTTT. The rearrangement uses TRBV6-1 and TRBJ1-1, with D unresolved. This CDR3 has 13 amino acids. The germline V gene has CDR1 MNHNS and CDR2 SASEGT. V lost 2 bases and J lost 4, with 8 bases in between.

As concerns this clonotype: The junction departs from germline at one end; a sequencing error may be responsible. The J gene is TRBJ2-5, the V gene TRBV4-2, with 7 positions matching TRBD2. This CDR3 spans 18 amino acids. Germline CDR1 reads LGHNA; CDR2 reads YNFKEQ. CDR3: CAGSQGLIWAGVQETQYF. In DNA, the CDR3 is TGTGCCGGCAGCCAAGGATTAATCTGGGCGGGGGTTCAAGAGACCCAGTACTTC.

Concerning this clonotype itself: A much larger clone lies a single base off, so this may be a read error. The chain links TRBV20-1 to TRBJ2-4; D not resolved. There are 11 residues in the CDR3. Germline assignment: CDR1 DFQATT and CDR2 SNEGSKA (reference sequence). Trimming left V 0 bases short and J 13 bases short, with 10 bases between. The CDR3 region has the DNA TGCAGTGCTAGAGATCTGGATGAGCAGTACTTC. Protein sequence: CSARDLDEQYF.

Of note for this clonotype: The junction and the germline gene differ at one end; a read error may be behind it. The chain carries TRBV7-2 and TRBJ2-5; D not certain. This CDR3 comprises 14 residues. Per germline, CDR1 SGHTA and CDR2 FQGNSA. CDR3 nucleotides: TGTGCCAGCAGCCCCGGACGGTCCCAAGAGACCCGGTACTTC. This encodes CASSPGRSQETRYF.

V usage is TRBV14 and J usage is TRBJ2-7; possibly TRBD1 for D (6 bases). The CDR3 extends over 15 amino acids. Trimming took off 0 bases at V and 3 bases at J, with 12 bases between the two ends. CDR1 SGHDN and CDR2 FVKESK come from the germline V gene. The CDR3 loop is CASSQDVGTSYEQYF. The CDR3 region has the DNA TGTGCCAGCAGCCAAGATGTGGGGACAAGCTACGAGCAGTACTTC.

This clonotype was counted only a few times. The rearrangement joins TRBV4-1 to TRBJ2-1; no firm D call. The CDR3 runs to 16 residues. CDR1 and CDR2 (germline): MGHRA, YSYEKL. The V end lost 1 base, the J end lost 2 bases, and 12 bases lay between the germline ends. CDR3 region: CASSQVDIIAYNEQFF. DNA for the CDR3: TGCGCCAGCAGCCAAGTTGATATCATTGCCTACAATGAGCAGTTCTTC.

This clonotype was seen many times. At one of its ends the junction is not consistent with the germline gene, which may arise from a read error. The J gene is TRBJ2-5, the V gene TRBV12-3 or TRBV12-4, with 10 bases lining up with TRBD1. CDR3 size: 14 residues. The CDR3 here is CASSPGTGEETQYF. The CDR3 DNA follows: TGCGCCAGCAGCCCCGGGACAGGGGAAGAGACCCAGTACTTC.

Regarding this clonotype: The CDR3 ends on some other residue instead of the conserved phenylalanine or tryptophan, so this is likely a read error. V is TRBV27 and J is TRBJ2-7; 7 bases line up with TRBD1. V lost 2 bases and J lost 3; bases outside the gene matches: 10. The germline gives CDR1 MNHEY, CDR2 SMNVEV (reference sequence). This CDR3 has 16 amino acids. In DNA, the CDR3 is TGTGCCAGCAGTTTAGTGCAGGGGGTTAGATTCTACGAGCAGTACTCC. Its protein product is CASSLVQGVRFYEQYS.

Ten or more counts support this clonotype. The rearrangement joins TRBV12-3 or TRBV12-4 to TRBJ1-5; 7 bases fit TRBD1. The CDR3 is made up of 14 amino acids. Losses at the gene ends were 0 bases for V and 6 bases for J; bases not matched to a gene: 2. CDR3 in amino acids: CASSLASGGQPQHF. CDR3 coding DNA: TGTGCCAGCAGTTTAGCCTCAGGGGGTCAGCCCCAGCATTTT.

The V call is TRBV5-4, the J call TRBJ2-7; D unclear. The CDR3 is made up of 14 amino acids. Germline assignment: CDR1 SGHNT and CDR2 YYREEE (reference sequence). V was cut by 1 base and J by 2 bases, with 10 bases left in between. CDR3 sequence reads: CASSLSEKPYEQYF. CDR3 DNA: TGTGCCAGCAGCTTGAGTGAAAAGCCCTACGAGCAGTACTTC.

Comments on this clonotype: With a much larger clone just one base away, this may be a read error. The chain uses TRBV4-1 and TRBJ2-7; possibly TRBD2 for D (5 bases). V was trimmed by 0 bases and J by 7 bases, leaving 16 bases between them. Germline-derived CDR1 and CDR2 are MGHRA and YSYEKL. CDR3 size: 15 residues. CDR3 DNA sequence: TGCGCCAGCAGCCAAGATCATCGGGGTGCAAATGAGCAGTACTTC. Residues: CASSQDHRGANEQYF.

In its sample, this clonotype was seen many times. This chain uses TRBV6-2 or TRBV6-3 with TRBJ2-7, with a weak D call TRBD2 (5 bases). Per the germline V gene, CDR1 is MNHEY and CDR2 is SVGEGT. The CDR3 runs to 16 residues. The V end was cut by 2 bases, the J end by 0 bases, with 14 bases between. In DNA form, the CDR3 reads TGTGCCAGCAGTTACCGCGCCGGACGGGGCTCCTACGAGCAGTACTTC. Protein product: CASSYRAGRGSYEQYF.

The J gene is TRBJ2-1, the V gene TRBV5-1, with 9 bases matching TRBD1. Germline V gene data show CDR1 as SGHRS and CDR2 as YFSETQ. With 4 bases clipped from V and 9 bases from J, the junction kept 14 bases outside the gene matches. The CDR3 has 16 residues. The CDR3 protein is CASSLDPGQGIGEQFF. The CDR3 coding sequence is TGCGCCAGCAGCCTAGATCCGGGACAGGGTATCGGTGAGCAGTTCTTC.

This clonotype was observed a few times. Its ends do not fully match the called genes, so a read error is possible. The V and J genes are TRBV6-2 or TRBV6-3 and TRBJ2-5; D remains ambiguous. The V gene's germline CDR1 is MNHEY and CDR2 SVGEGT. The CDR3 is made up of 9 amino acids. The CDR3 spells CASSYPPSF. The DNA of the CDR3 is TGTGCCAGCAGTTACCCCCCTTCCTTC.

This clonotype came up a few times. Written as DNA, the CDR3 is TGTGCCAGCAGCCATAGGGGGGGGCGGAATGAGCAGTTCTTC. It is translated as CASSHRGGRNEQFF. This chain connects TRBV3-1 to TRBJ2-1; the D gene is possibly TRBD2 (7 bases). V was trimmed by 3 bases and J by 7 bases, leaving 13 bases between them. This CDR3 is 14 amino acids long. Looked up from germline, CDR1 is LGHDT and CDR2 is YNNKEL (reference sequence).